This is a list of T cell receptor beta chains from one sample in a study of graft-versus-host responses after intestinal transplantation. Their antigens are not known. The repertoire was sequenced with immunoSEQ multiplex PCR; TCRdb's copy has only in-frame clones and lacks some. The top ten clones hold 0.7% of a sample with about 27,000 clones, around 76% of them seen once. Specimen: unstimulated CD4+ T cells sorted from spleen or lymph node cells, collected before intestinal transplant. The receptors stem from a human donor who received an intestinal transplant. Each CDR3 is given with its conserved first and last residue. A D gene is named only where the DNA matches it firmly. Size is omitted from some rows. Given values are once, few, many or a class for expanded clones.

d_call,j_call,clone_size,v_call,cdr3_nt,cdr3_aa
.,TRBJ2-5,.,TRBV5-4,TGTGCCAGCAGCTTGGAGACTAGGGGAGAGACCCAGTACTTC,CASSLETRGETQYF
.,TRBJ1-3,.,TRBV9,TGTGCCAGCAGCGCGGGATCGGGAAACACCATATATTTT,CASSAGSGNTIYF
.,TRBJ1-4,.,TRBV2,TGTGCCAACAGTCCGCGCACTAATGAAAAACTGTTTTTT,CANSPRTNEKLFF
.,TRBJ2-1,.,TRBV9,TGTGCCAGCAGCGTATCTCTGGGTAGTGTTGAGCAGTTCTTC,CASSVSLGSVEQFF
TRBD1,TRBJ1-1,few,TRBV5-1,TGCGCCAGCAGCCCTCACAGGGGGGGGAACACTGAAGCTTTCTTT,CASSPHRGGNTEAFF
TRBD2,TRBJ2-3,few,TRBV5-1,TGCGCCAGCAGCGGGACTAGGGGCACAGATACGCAGTATTTT,CASSGTRGTDTQYF
.,TRBJ2-7,.,TRBV6-5,TGTGCCAGCAGTCAGACAGTTACCTACGAGCAGTACTTC,CASSQTVTYEQYF
.,TRBJ2-3,.,TRBV4-2,TGTGCCAGCAGCCAAGATCCAAAGGCGGCAGATACGCAGTATTTT,CASSQDPKAADTQYF
TRBD2,TRBJ2-7,few,TRBV5-5,TGTGCCAGCAGCCCCCATTACCCGGGACTAGCGGGAGCCGAGCAGTACTTC,CASSPHYPGLAGAEQYF
TRBD2,TRBJ2-7,.,TRBV6-1,TGTGCCAGCAGTGGGACTAGCCCAAAGGCGTCTTACGAGCAGTACTTC,CASSGTSPKASYEQYF
.,TRBJ2-7,.,TRBV7-3,TGTGCCAGCAGCTCCTCCGGGATCCCCAACGAGCAGTACTTC,CASSSSGIPNEQYF
.,TRBJ2-1,.,TRBV18,TGTGCCAGCCCACCACTGGACGAGCAGTTCTTC,CASPPLDEQFF
.,TRBJ2-1,once,TRBV9,TGTGCCAGCAGCTCCCCTATAGGTGAGCAGTTCTTC,CASSSPIGEQFF
.,TRBJ2-7,few,TRBV2,TGTGCCAGCAGTGGGGGTATCCAGCAGTACTTC,CASSGGIQQYF
.,TRBJ2-7,once,TRBV2,TGTGCCAGCAGTCGTATCTACAGGGCCGAGCAGTACTTC,CASSRIYRAEQYF
.,TRBJ2-3,.,TRBV11-2,TGTGCCAGCAGCTTAGATAGGGTCGGAAGCACAGATACGCAGTATTTT,CASSLDRVGSTDTQYF
.,TRBJ2-7,.,TRBV6-5,TGTGCCAGCAGTTACTCGAAGGGGACAATCTACGAGCAGTACTTC,CASSYSKGTIYEQYF
TRBD2,TRBJ2-1,.,TRBV7-8,TGTGCCAGCAGCTTAAGAGCGGGAGGGCCGCACAATGAGCAGTTCTTC,CASSLRAGGPHNEQFF